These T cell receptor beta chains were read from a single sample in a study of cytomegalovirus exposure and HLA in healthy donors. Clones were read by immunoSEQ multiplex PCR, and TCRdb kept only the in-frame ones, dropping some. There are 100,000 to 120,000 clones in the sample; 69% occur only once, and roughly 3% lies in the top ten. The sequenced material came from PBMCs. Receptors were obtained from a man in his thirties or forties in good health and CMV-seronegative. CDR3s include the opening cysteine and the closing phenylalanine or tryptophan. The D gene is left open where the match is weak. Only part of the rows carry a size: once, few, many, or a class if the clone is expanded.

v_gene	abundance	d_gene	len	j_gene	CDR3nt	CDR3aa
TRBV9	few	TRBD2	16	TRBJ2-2	TGTGCCAGCAGCGTAGGACTAGCGGGCGGCACCGGGGAGCTGTTTTTT	CASSVGLAGGTGELFF
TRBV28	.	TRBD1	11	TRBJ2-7	TGTGCCAGCAGTCCTGGGACAGGCGTCTCCTTC	CASSPGTGVSF
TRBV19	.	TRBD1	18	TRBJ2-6	TGTGCCAGTAGTATAAGTTGGGACAGAACACCTGGGGCCAACGTCCTGACTTTC	CASSISWDRTPGANVLTF
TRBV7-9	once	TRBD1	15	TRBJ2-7	TGTGCCAGCAACCCTGGACAGGGATTTTCCCACGAGCAGTACTTC	CASNPGQGFSHEQYF
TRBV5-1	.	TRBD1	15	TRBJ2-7	TGCGCCAGCAGCTTGGGGGACAGGGGGCTATACGAGCAGTACTTC	CASSLGDRGLYEQYF
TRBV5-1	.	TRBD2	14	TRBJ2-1	TGCGCCAGCAGCTTGAGTGCGACTAGCGGTGAGCAGTTCTTC	CASSLSATSGEQFF
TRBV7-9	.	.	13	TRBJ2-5	TGTGCCAGCAGCACAGGACGTAAAGAGACCCAGTACTTC	CASSTGRKETQYF
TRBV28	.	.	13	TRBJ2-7	TGTGCCAGCGGGGGGGGCAGCACCTACGAGCAGTACTTC	CASGGGSTYEQYF
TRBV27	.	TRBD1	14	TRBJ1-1	TGTGCCAGCAGTTTAAAGGGGGCACTTTCTGAAGCTTTCTTT	CASSLKGALSEAFF
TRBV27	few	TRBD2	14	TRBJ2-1	TGTGCCAGCGCCTCCCACAGCGGGAGTAATGAGCAGTTCTTC	CASASHSGSNEQFF
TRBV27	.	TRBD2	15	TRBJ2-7	TGTGCCAGCCAGGGAGGACTAGGCGCTCGCGACGAGCAGTACTTC	CASQGGLGARDEQYF
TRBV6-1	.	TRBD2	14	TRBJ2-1	TGTGCCAGCACCTCTAGCGGCATTTACAATGAGCAGTTCTTC	CASTSSGIYNEQFF
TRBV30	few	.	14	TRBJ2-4	TGTGCCTGGAGTAATGGCCTAGCCAAAAACATTCAGTACTTC	CAWSNGLAKNIQYF
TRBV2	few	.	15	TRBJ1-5	TGTGCCAGCAGTGCCGGATCAGGGGCAGTCCAGCCCCAGCATTTT	CASSAGSGAVQPQHF
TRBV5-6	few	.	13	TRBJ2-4	TGTGCCAGCAGCTTGACAAGGGGGAACAGTCAGTACTTC	CASSLTRGNSQYF
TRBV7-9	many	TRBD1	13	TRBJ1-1	TGTGCCAGCAGCTTAGAACAGGGGGCAAAAGCTTTCTTT	CASSLEQGAKAFF
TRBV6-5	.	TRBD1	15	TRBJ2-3	TGTGCCAGCAGCCGACCAAATACAGGGGAGGATACGCAGTATTTT	CASSRPNTGEDTQYF
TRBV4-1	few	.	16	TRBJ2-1	TGCGCCAGCAGCCAGGGGTATAGCGCGACCTACAATGAGCAGTTCTTC	CASSQGYSATYNEQFF
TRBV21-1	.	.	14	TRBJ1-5	TGTGCCAGCAGCAAAGGTCCCTTCTCGCAGCCCCAGCATTTT	CASSKGPFSQPQHF
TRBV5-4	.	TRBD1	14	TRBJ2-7	TGTGCCAGCAGCTCGACAGGGAATCATACCGAGCAGTACTTC	CASSSTGNHTEQYF
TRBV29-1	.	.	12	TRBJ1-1	TGCAGCGTTGAAACAGGGTACACTGAAGCTTTCTTT	CSVETGYTEAFF
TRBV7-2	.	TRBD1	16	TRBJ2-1	TGTGCCAGCAGCTCCCAGGGGGCCGGCTCCTACAATGAGCAGTTCTTC	CASSSQGAGSYNEQFF
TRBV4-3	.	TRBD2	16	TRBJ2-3	TGCGCCAGCAGCCAAGAAGTTGGAGCGGGAAGAACTACGCAGTATTTT	CASSQEVGAGRTTQYF
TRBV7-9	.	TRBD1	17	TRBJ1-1	TGTGCCAGCAGCTTACGACCGGGACAGTTCGGGAAAACTGAAGCTTTCTTT	CASSLRPGQFGKTEAFF
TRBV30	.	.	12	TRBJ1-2	TGTGCCTGGAGTCCCGGGGACTATGGCTACACCTTC	CAWSPGDYGYTF
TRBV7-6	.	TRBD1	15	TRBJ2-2	TGTGCCAGCAGCGACAGGGGCGCCCTGTCCGGGGAGCTGTTTTTT	CASSDRGALSGELFF
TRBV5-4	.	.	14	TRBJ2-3	TGTGCCAGCAGCTTATCCAGGAGCACAGATACGCAGTATTTT	CASSLSRSTDTQYF
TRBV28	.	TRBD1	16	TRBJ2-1	TGTGCCAGCAGGCGTGAGACAGGGAGCTCCTACAATGAGCAGTTCTTC	CASRRETGSSYNEQFF
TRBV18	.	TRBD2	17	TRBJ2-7	TGTGCCAGCTCACCTAGACCCGGGACTAGCGGAACCTACGAGCAGTACTTC	CASSPRPGTSGTYEQYF
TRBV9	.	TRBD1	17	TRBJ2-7	TGTGCCAGCAGCCCATCGGGGACAGGGGGGACAGCCTACGAGCAGTACTTC	CASSPSGTGGTAYEQYF
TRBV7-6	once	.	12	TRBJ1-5	TGTGCCAGCAGCTTAGTGGTCGGGCCCCAGCATTTT	CASSLVVGPQHF
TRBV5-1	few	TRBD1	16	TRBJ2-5	TGCGCCAGCAGCCGAATAGGGGGGACAGGGGCAGAGACCCAGTACTTC	CASSRIGGTGAETQYF
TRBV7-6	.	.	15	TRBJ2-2	TGTGCCAGCAGCCCCTCGGACAGTTCAACCGGGGAGCTGTTTTTT	CASSPSDSSTGELFF
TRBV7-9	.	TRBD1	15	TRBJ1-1	TGTGCCAGCAGCTTCCGGACAGGGGGGAACGCTGAAGCTTTCTTT	CASSFRTGGNAEAFF
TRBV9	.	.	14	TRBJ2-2	TGTGCCAGCAGCGTAGCAGGGAACACCGGGGAGCTGTTTTTT	CASSVAGNTGELFF
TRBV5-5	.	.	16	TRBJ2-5	TGTGCCAGCAGCCCCGAGAGCGCAGGGGTTGGAGAGACCCAGTACTTC	CASSPESAGVGETQYF
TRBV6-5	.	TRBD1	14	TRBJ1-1	TGTGCCAGCAGTCGTGACAGGGGGCCTTCTGAAGCTTTCTTT	CASSRDRGPSEAFF
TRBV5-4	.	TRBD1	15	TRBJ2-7	TGTGCCAGCAGCCCCCGACAGGGGATATCCTACGAGCAGTACTTC	CASSPRQGISYEQYF
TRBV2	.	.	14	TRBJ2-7	TGTGCCAGCAGGGGGTCGACTGAACAGGTTGGGCAGTACTTC	CASRGSTEQVGQYF
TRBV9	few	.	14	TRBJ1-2	TGTGCCAGCAGCGTAGCGGGCCAGGGTTCTAGCTACACCTTC	CASSVAGQGSSYTF
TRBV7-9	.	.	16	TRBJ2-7	TGTTCCAGCAGCTCCATGGGGGGGGCTCAGTACCGCGAGCAGTACTTC	CSSSSMGGAQYREQYF